These T cell receptor beta chains were read from a single sample in a study of post-analysis software for immune sequencing data. TCRdb reprocessed the PCR reads with MiXCR, giving one entry per CDR3 protein. The profile shows a few hundred thousand distinct CDR3 sequences, less than 40% of them singletons. What was sequenced was blood. Receptors were obtained from a girl aged 2-17 years with multiple sclerosis. Both conserved end residues are trimmed from each CDR3. Fields, in order: D gene, V gene, CDR3 length, J gene, CDR3 protein. A D gene is named only where the DNA matches it firmly.

D gene: -; V gene: TRBV9; CDR3 length: 13; J gene: -; CDR3 protein: ASSVVSGAKETQY
D gene: -; V gene: TRBV6-6; CDR3 length: 11; J gene: TRBJ2-3; CDR3 protein: ASKRGDSDTQY
D gene: -; V gene: TRBV20-1; CDR3 length: 12; J gene: TRBJ2-7; CDR3 protein: SARGEGGFYEQY
D gene: -; V gene: TRBV5-5; CDR3 length: 12; J gene: TRBJ2-3; CDR3 protein: ASNVAQITDTQY
D gene: TRBD2; V gene: TRBV11-2; CDR3 length: 14; J gene: TRBJ2-1; CDR3 protein: ASLGLAGGHYNEQF
D gene: -; V gene: TRBV18; CDR3 length: 14; J gene: TRBJ2-3; CDR3 protein: ASSPPQGRFTDTQY
D gene: -; V gene: TRBV6-5; CDR3 length: 13; J gene: TRBJ1-1; CDR3 protein: ASTVTSDSYTEAF
D gene: -; V gene: TRBV5-1; CDR3 length: 12; J gene: TRBJ2-3; CDR3 protein: ASSLVLRTDTQY
D gene: -; V gene: TRBV24-1; CDR3 length: 14; J gene: TRBJ2-2; CDR3 protein: ATSDWDTPNTGELF
D gene: TRBD1; V gene: TRBV7-9; CDR3 length: 11; J gene: TRBJ1-2; CDR3 protein: ASSLDRPGGYT
D gene: -; V gene: TRBV18; CDR3 length: 15; J gene: TRBJ1-1; CDR3 protein: ASSPFQGAGLGTEAF
D gene: -; V gene: TRBV12-3/TRBV12-4; CDR3 length: 14; J gene: TRBJ2-3; CDR3 protein: ASSPYSGVIADTQY
D gene: -; V gene: TRBV12-3/TRBV12-4; CDR3 length: 13; J gene: TRBJ2-7; CDR3 protein: ASSLGAGTTYEQY
D gene: TRBD1; V gene: TRBV4-1; CDR3 length: 15; J gene: TRBJ2-1; CDR3 protein: ASSPLGGQAFSDEQF
D gene: TRBD1; V gene: TRBV24-1; CDR3 length: 14; J gene: TRBJ2-1; CDR3 protein: ATSDARDRVHNEQF
D gene: TRBD2; V gene: TRBV20-1; CDR3 length: 8; J gene: TRBJ2-1; CDR3 protein: SAERDFQF
D gene: TRBD2; V gene: TRBV11-2; CDR3 length: 12; J gene: TRBJ2-3; CDR3 protein: ASSRGGATDTQY
D gene: TRBD1; V gene: TRBV28; CDR3 length: 12; J gene: TRBJ1-5; CDR3 protein: ASSSRTGHQPQH
D gene: TRBD2; V gene: TRBV6-6; CDR3 length: 15; J gene: TRBJ2-7; CDR3 protein: ASSYSASGDPTYEQY
D gene: -; V gene: TRBV10-3; CDR3 length: 13; J gene: TRBJ2-5; CDR3 protein: AISESLASGETQY
D gene: -; V gene: TRBV12-3/TRBV12-4; CDR3 length: 14; J gene: TRBJ1-4; CDR3 protein: ASSLATPQAGEKLF
D gene: TRBD2; V gene: TRBV29-1; CDR3 length: 10; J gene: TRBJ2-7; CDR3 protein: SVLAGSYEQY
D gene: TRBD1; V gene: TRBV20-1; CDR3 length: 15; J gene: TRBJ1-4; CDR3 protein: STERRDRLILNEKLF
D gene: TRBD1; V gene: TRBV5-1; CDR3 length: 12; J gene: TRBJ2-2; CDR3 protein: ASSGTVNTGELF